This TCR beta chain originates from a study of beta chain features in type 1 diabetes. General study points: Researchers report that Type 1 diabetes patients had moderately but significantly shorter TCRB CDR3s across all four CD4+ subsets. Patients' naive, central memory and Treg TCRB repertoires seemed closer to one another than those of healthy donors.

Reverse transcription of all isolated RNA meant that expressed TCRB transcripts were sequenced. Sequencing used immunoSEQ multiplex PCR; TCRdb keeps in-frame clones, though not all of them. The repertoire holds 310,000 or so clones, with 15% as singletons. Notes on this clone: Its antigen is unknown.

The material sequenced was naive CD4+ T cells from blood. This TCR came from a man aged 18 to 35 with type 1 diabetes.

The CDR3 region is CASSPFMGRWETQYF. Here the CDR3 DNA reads TGTGCCAGCAGCCCTTTCATGGGCAGATGGGAGACCCAGTACTTC. The rearrangement joins TRBV7-2 to TRBJ2-5; the D is unclear. The V end lost 5 bases, the J end lost 5 bases, and 18 bases lay between the germline ends. CDR1 and CDR2 from the germline V gene are SGHTA and FQGNSA. This CDR3 has 15 amino acids.